This T cell receptor (beta chain) originates from a study of CD8+ T cells in alopecia areata. Study information: Tofacitinib administration to treated patients was oral, at 5 to 10 mg twice daily.

This clone has a handful of counts. Sequencing relied on a cDNA template that was reverse transcribed from extracted RNA. Clones were sequenced by immunoSEQ multiplex PCR, and TCRdb holds only the in-frame ones, with some missing. Here the sample spans roughly 120,000 clones, around three fifths being singletons. The germline V gene has CDR1 MNHEY and CDR2 SVGAGI. The CDR3 length is 14 residues. Trimming left V 2 bases short and J 1 base short, with 6 bases between. Documented treatment: oral pan-JAK inhibitor, 5-10 mg twice daily. The study team obtained lesional scalp punch biopsies and peripheral blood from alopecia areata patients.

The source is a human donor with alopecia areata. The chain has TRBV6-5 and TRBJ1-5; D remains unclear. The sequences come from CD8+ T cells sorted from blood, collected at week 24, from a patient treated with tofacitinib. CDR3 bases: TGTGCCAGCAGTTACGGTGAAAGCAATCAGCCCCAGCATTTT. Its translation is CASSYGESNQPQHF.